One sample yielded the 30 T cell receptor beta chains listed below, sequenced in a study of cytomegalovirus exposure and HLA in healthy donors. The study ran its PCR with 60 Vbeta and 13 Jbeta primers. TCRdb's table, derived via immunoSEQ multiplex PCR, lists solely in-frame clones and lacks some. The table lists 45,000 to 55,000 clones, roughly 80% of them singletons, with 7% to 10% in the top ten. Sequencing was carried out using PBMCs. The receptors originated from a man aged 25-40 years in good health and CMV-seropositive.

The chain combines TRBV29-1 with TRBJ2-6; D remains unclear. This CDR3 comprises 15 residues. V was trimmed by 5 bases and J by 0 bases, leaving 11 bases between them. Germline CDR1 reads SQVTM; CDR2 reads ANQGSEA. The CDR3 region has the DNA TGCAGCGTTTATGATGAGTCCTCTGGGGCCAACGTCCTGACTTTC. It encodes CSVYDESSGANVLTF.

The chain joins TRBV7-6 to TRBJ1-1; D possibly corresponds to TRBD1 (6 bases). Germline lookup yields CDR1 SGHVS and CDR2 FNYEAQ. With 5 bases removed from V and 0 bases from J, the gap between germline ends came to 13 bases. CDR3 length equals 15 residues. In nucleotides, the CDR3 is TGTGCCAGCAGCCCCCGGACAGAGATGAACACTGAAGCTTTCTTT. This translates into CASSPRTEMNTEAFF.

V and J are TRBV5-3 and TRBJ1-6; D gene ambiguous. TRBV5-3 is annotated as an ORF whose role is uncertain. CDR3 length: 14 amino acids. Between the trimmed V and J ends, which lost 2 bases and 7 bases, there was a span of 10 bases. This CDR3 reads CARSFSDINSPLHF. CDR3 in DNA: TGTGCCAGAAGCTTTAGTGACATCAATTCACCCCTCCACTTT.

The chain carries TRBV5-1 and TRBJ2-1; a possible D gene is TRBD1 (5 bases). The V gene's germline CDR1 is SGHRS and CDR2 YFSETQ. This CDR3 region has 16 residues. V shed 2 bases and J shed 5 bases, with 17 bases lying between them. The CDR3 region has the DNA TGCGCCAGCAGCTTATTCGGAGACGGCAGGGACAATGAGCAGTTCTTC. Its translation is CASSLFGDGRDNEQFF.

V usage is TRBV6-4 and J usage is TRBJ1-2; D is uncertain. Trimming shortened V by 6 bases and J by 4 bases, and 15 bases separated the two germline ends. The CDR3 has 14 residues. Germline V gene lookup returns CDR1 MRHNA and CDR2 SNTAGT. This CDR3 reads CASRPSGGLYGYTF. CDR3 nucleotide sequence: TGTGCCAGCAGACCAAGTGGAGGGCTCTATGGCTACACCTTC.

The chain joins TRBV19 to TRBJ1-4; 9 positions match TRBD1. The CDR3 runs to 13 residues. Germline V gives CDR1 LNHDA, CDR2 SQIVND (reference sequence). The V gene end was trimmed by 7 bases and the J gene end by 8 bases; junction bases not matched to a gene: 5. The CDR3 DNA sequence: TGTGCCAGTATCGGGACAGGGTACGAAAAACTGTTTTTT. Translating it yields CASIGTGYEKLFF.

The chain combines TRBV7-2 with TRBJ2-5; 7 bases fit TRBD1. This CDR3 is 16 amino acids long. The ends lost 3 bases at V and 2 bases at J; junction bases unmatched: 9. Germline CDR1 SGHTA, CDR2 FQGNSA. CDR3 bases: TGTGCCAGCAGCTTGGGCCCGGGCAGGGGGCAAGAGACCCAGTACTTC. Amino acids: CASSLGPGRGQETQYF.

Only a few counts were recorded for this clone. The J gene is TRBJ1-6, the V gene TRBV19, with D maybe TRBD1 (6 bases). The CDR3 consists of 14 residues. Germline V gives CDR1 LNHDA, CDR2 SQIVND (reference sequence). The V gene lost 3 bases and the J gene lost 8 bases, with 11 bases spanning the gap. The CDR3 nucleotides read TGTGCCAGTAGTATGCAGGGGAAGGATTCACCCCTCCACTTT. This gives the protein CASSMQGKDSPLHF.

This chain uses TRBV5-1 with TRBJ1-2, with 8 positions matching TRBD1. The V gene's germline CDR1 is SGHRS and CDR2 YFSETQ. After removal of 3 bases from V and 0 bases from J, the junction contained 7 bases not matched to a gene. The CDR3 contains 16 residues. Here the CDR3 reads CASSWGGDRTNYGYTF. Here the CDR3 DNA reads TGCGCCAGCAGCTGGGGTGGGGACAGGACTAACTATGGCTACACCTTC.

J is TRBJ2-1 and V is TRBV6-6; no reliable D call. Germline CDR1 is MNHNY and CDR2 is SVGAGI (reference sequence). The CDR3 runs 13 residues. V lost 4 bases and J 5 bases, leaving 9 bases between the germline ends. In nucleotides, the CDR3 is TGTGCCAGCAGTTTGATCCGAGACAATGAGCAGTTCTTC. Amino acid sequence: CASSLIRDNEQFF.

CDR3 in DNA: TGTGCCTGGAGCAGGGTATATGGCTACACCTTC. Protein product: CAWSRVYGYTF. This chain joins TRBV30 and TRBJ1-2; possible D gene TRBD1, 5 bases. Germline lookup yields CDR1 GTSNPN and CDR2 SVGIG (reference sequence). The CDR3 is 11 residues long. The V end lost 3 bases, the J end lost 5 bases, and 7 bases lay between the germline ends.

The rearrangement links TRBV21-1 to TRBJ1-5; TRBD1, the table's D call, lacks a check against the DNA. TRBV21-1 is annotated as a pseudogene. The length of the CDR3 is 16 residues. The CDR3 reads CAREQGQHYSNQPQHF. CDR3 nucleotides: TGTGCCAGAGAACAGGGACAACACTATAGCAATCAGCCCCAGCATTTT.

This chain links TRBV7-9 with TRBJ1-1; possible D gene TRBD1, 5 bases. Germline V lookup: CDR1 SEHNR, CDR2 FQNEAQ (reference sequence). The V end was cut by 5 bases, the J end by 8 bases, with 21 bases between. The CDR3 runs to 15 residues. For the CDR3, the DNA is TGTGCCAGCAGCCCAAGGGGTGGTGGGACTGAAGAAGCTTTCTTT. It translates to CASSPRGGGTEEAFF.

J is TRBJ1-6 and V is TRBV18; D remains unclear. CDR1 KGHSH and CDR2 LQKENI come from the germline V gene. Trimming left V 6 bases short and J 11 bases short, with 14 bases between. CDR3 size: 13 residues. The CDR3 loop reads CASSLSSGPPLHF. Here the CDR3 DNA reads TGTGCCAGCTCCCTATCTTCGGGTCCACCCCTCCACTTT.

Here the CDR3 reads CASRLTGIRQSYNEQFF. The CDR3 nucleotides are TGTGCCAGCAGGCTGACAGGGATCAGGCAATCCTACAATGAGCAGTTCTTC. The V call is TRBV28, the J call TRBJ2-1; 7 bases are shared with TRBD1. Germline loops: CDR1 MDHEN, CDR2 SYDVKM. Trimming at V came to 6 bases and at J to 1 base, leaving 12 bases not matched to a gene. This CDR3 has 17 amino acids.

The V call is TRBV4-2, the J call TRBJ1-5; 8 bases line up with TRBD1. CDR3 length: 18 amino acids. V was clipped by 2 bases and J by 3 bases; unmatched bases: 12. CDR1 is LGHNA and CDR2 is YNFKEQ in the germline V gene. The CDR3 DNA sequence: TGTGCCAGCAGCCAACCCGGGACAGGTCAGGGCACCAATCAGCCCCAGCATTTT. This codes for CASSQPGTGQGTNQPQHF.

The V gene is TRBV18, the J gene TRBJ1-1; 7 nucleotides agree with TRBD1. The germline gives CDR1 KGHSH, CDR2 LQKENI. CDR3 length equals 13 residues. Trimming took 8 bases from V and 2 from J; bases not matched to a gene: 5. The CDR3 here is CASPGQANTEAFF. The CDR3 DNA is TGTGCCAGCCCAGGACAGGCAAACACTGAAGCTTTCTTT.

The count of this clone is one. DNA for the CDR3: TGCAGTGCTCCCGGAGGGTATGGCTACACCTTC. Protein sequence: CSAPGGYGYTF. J is TRBJ1-2 and V is TRBV20-1, with D uncertain. Germline V gene lookup returns CDR1 DFQATT and CDR2 SNEGSKA (reference sequence). The V end lost 5 bases, the J end lost 5 bases, and 9 bases lay between the germline ends. There are 11 residues in the CDR3.

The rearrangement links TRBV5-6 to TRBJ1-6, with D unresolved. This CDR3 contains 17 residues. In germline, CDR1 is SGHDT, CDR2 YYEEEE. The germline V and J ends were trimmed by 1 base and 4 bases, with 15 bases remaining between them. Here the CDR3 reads CASSLMTTPQYNSPLHF. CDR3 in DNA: TGTGCCAGCAGCTTGATGACAACCCCTCAGTATAATTCACCCCTCCACTTT.

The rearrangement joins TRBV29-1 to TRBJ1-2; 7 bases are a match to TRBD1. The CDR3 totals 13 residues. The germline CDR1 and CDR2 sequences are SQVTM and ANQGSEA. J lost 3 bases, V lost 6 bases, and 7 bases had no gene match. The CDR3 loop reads CSVRTGADYGYTF. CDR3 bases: TGCAGCGTCCGGACAGGTGCGGACTATGGCTACACCTTC.

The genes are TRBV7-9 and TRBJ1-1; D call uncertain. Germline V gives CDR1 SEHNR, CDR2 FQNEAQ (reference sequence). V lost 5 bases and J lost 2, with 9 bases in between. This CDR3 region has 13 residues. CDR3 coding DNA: TGTGCCAGCAGCCGAAACAGTAACACTGAAGCTTTCTTT. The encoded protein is CASSRNSNTEAFF.

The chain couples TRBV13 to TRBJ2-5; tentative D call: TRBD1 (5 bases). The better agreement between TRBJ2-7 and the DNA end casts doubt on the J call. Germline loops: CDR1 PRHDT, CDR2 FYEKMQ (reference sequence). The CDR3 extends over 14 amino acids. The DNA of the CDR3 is TGTGCCAGCAGGGCGCAGGGCCCCTCCTACGAGCAGTACTTC. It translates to CASRAQGPSYEQYF.

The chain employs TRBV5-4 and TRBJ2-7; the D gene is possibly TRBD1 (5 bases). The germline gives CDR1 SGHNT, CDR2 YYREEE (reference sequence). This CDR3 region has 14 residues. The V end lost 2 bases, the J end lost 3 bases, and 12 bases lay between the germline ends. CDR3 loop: CASSFGQDNYEQYF. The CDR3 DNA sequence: TGTGCCAGCAGCTTCGGACAAGACAACTACGAGCAGTACTTC.

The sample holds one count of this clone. The CDR3 region is CASSPLTEGLAKNIQYF. The CDR3 region has the DNA TGTGCCAGCAGTCCTCTAACGGAGGGACTAGCCAAAAACATTCAGTACTTC. V is TRBV27 and J is TRBJ2-4; a weak D match, TRBD2 (6 bases). In germline, CDR1 is MNHEY, CDR2 SMNVEV (reference sequence). V was clipped by 5 bases and J by 0 bases, with 17 bases between them. The CDR3 is 17 residues long.

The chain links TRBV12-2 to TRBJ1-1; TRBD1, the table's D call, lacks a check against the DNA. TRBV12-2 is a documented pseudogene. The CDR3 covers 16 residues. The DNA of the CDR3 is TGTGCAAGTCGCTTAGCGAACCCAGGATTGAACACTGAAGCTTTCTTT. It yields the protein CASRLANPGLNTEAFF.

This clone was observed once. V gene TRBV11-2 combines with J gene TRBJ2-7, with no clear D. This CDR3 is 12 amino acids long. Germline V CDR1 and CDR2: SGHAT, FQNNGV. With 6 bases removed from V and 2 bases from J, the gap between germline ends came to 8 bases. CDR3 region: CASRASAYEQYF. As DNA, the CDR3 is TGTGCCAGCAGGGCCAGTGCCTACGAGCAGTACTTC.

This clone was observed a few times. Here the CDR3 DNA reads TGTGCCAGCAGTCTCCCGACAGAGCTCACAGATACGCAGTATTTT. Protein sequence: CASSLPTELTDTQYF. The chain carries TRBV28 and TRBJ2-3; TRBD1 might be the D (5 bases). This CDR3 has 15 residues. Germline loops: CDR1 MDHEN, CDR2 SYDVKM. Trimming cost V 5 bases and J 2 bases, with 14 bases left between them.

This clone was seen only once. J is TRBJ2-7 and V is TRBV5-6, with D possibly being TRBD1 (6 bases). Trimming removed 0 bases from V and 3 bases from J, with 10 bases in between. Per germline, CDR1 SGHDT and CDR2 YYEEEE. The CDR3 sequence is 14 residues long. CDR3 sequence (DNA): TGTGCCAGCAGCTTGGATGGGGGCCGCTACGAGCAGTACTTC. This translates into CASSLDGGRYEQYF. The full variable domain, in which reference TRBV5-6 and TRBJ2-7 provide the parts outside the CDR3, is DAGVTQSPTHLIKTRGQQVTLRCSPKSGHDTVSWYQQALGQGPQFIFQYYEEEERQRGNFPDRFSGHQFPNYSSELNVNALLLGDSALYLCASSLDGGRYEQYFGPGTRLTVT.

DNA of the CDR3: TGTGCCAGCAGTTCCCCGACTAGCGGGGGGGCCAATGAGCAGTTCTTC. Translating gives CASSSPTSGGANEQFF. This sequence joins TRBV6-5 and TRBJ2-1, with 14 bases that match TRBD2. The CDR3 runs 16 residues. Trimming took 4 bases from V and 6 from J; bases not matched to a gene: 5. Germline CDR1 reads MNHEY; CDR2 reads SVGAGI.

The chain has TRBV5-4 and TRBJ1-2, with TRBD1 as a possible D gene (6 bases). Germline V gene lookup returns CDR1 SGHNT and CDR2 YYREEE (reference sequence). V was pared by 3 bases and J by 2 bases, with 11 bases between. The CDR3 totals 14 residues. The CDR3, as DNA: TGTGCCAGCAGCTGGGACCAGGGGAACTATGGCTACACCTTC. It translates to CASSWDQGNYGYTF.